The sequence of this T cell receptor (beta chain) was determined in a study of cytomegalovirus exposure and HLA in healthy donors. This clone was counted a few times. Its cognate antigen is unknown. Study-level points and caveats: Productive status was seen about 90% or about 30% of the time for most TCR beta V segments in an earlier analysis. The authors assumed roughly uniform sequencing depth across donors for presence/absence analyses.

The CDR3 covers 15 residues. Germline values: CDR1 SNHLY, CDR2 FYNNEI. Trimming cost V 7 bases and J 9 bases; bases outside gene matches: 9. Vbeta (60) and Jbeta (13) primers were used in the PCR. The protocol was immunoSEQ multiplex PCR, while the TCRdb copy is restricted to in-frame clones and leaves out a portion. The sample includes about 100,000 clones, around 81% of them seen just once. The rearrangement uses TRBV2 and TRBJ1-6; TRBD1 matches 10 bases. Sequenced: PBMCs. The sequence was collected from a woman in her 70s in good health and CMV-seropositive. The CDR3 loop reads CASTNYDRGPSPLHF. The CDR3 region has the DNA TGTGCCAGCACCAACTACGACAGGGGGCCTTCACCCCTCCACTTT.